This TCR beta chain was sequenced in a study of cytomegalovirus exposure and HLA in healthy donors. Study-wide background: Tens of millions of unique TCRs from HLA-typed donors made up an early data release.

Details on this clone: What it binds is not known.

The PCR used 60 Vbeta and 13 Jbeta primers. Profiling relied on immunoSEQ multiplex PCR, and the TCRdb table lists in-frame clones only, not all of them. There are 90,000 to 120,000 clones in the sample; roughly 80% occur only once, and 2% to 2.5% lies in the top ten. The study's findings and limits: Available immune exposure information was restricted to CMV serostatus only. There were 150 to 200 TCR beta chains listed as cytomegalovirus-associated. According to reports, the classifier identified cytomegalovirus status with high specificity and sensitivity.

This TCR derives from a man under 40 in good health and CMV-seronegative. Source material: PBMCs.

CDR3 nucleotides: TGTGCCAGCAGGCGTTCCCGGACTAGCGGATACAATGAGCAGTTCTTC. Protein product: CASRRSRTSGYNEQFF. The V call is TRBV13, the J call TRBJ2-1; 10 bases are a match to TRBD2. Germline loops: CDR1 PRHDT, CDR2 FYEKMQ (reference sequence). This CDR3 has 16 amino acids. The junction had 9 bases not matched to a gene; V was cut back by 6 bases and J by 4 bases.